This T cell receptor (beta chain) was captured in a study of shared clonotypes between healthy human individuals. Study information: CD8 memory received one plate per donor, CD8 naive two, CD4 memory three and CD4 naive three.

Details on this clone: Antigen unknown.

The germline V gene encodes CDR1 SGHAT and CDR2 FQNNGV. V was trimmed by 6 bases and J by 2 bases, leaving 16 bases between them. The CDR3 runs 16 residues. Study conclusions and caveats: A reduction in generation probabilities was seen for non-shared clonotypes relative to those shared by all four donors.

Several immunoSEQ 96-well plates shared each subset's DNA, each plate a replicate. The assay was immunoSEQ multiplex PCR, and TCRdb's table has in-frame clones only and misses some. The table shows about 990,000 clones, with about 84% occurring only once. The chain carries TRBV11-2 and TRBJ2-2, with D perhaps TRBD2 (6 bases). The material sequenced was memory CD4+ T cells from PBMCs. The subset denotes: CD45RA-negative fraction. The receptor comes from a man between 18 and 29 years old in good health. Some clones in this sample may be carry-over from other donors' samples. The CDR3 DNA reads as TGTGCCAGCAGACCCTTCACGGGACTTAACACCGGGGAGCTGTTTTTT. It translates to CASRPFTGLNTGELFF.